These 11 T cell receptor beta chains share one sample of origin, sequenced in a study of cytomegalovirus exposure and HLA in healthy donors. The primer mix had 60 Vbeta and 13 Jbeta primers. Repertoires were generated with immunoSEQ multiplex PCR, while TCRdb's copy carries only in-frame clones and drops some. The sample has about 200,000 clones, approximately 86% seen once. The source material was PBMCs. The receptor set was obtained from a woman aged 25 to 39 in good health and CMV-seronegative.

In this sample, this clone turned up a few times. The rearrangement links TRBV10-1 to TRBJ2-7, with a weak D call TRBD2 (5 bases). The CDR3 spans 15 residues. Germline lookup yields CDR1 WNHNN and CDR2 SYGVQD (reference sequence). The V gene lost 0 bases and the J gene lost 6 bases, with 15 bases spanning the gap. CDR3 coding DNA: TGCGCCAGCAGTGAGTCAGGACTCATAGGCGTCGAGCAGTACTTC. It is translated as CASSESGLIGVEQYF.

This chain's CDR3 is CASSLGRDSVEQYF. The CDR3, as DNA: TGTGCCAGCAGCTTAGGTCGGGACAGTGTCGAGCAGTACTTC. The V call is TRBV7-2, the J call TRBJ2-7; TRBD1 aligns across 7 bases. V dropped 1 base and J dropped 6; count of bases not matched to a gene: 6. This CDR3 region has 14 residues. Looked up from germline, CDR1 is SGHTA and CDR2 is FQGNSA.

This chain links TRBV9 with TRBJ2-2, with 15 bases aligning to TRBD2. Unmatched junction bases numbered 7, after V lost 4 bases and J lost 6 bases. There are 17 residues in the CDR3. CDR1 is SGDLS, CDR2 YYNGEE, per germline. CDR3: CASSHRTSGGAPGELFF. The CDR3 DNA sequence: TGTGCCAGCAGCCACCGGACTAGCGGGGGGGCCCCCGGGGAGCTGTTTTTT. Full variable domain (outside the CDR3, taken from reference TRBV9 and TRBJ2-2): DSGVTQTPKHLITATGQRVTLRCSPRSGDLSVYWYQQSLDQGLQFLIQYYNGEERAKGNILERFSAQQFPDLHSELNLSSLELGDSALYFCASSHRTSGGAPGELFFGEGSRLTVL.

The genes are TRBV4-1 and TRBJ2-7; tentatively, D is TRBD2 (6 bases). Between the trimmed V and J ends, which lost 1 base and 7 bases, there was a span of 17 bases. The CDR3 loop spans 15 amino acids. Germline V gives CDR1 MGHRA, CDR2 YSYEKL. In DNA, the CDR3 is TGCGCCAGCAGCCAAGCCGAGGTGCAGGGAGGTGAGCAGTACTTC. The encoded protein is CASSQAEVQGGEQYF.

The genes are TRBV5-1 and TRBJ2-7; D not resolved. V was pared by 0 bases and J by 2 bases, with 9 bases between. Germline values: CDR1 SGHRS, CDR2 YFSETQ. The CDR3 spans 14 residues. Here the CDR3 DNA reads TGCGCCAGCAGCTTGGGCAATACTGCCTACGAGCAGTACTTC. This sequence encodes CASSLGNTAYEQYF.

This sequence joins TRBV27 and TRBJ2-1, with 7 positions matching TRBD2. The junction had 4 bases not matched to a gene; V was cut back by 10 bases and J by 1 base. The CDR3 sequence is 13 residues long. Germline assignment: CDR1 MNHEY and CDR2 SMNVEV (reference sequence). CDR3 nucleotides: TGTGCCACCTCGCGGGGGTCCTACAATGAGCAGTTCTTC. Its translation: CATSRGSYNEQFF.

This chain links TRBV27 with TRBJ2-6; D remains unclear. CDR3 length: 13 residues. V was pared by 8 bases and J by 3 bases, with 8 bases between. CDR1 MNHEY and CDR2 SMNVEV come from the germline V gene (reference sequence). The CDR3, as DNA: TGTGCCAGCGCGGCCCTTGGGGCCAACGTCCTGACTTTC. This codes for CASAALGANVLTF. Full variable domain (missing parts from reference TRBV27 and TRBJ2-6): EAQVTQNPRYLITVTGKKLTVTCSQNMNHEYMSWYRQDPGLGLRQIYYSMNVEVTDKGDVPEGYKVSRKEKRNFPLILESPSPNQTSLYFCASAALGANVLTFGAGSRLTVL.

CDR3 region: CASSSPRDSYEQYF. CDR3 nucleotides: TGTGCCAGCAGTTCGCCCCGGGACAGCTACGAGCAGTACTTC. The chain is built from TRBV28 and TRBJ2-7; 7 positions agree with TRBD1. The germline V gene has CDR1 MDHEN and CDR2 SYDVKM. Unmatched junction bases numbered 6, after V lost 4 bases and J lost 3 bases. The CDR3 runs to 14 residues.

The V and J genes are TRBV6-6 and TRBJ1-5; tentatively, D is TRBD1 (5 bases). CDR1 and CDR2 from the germline V gene are MNHNY and SVGAGI (reference sequence). The CDR3 runs 14 residues. V lost 3 bases and J 4 bases, leaving 10 bases between the germline ends. DNA of the CDR3: TGTGCCAGCAGTTATGTTCAGGGAAATCAGCCCCAGCATTTT. Translating gives CASSYVQGNQPQHF.

The rearrangement uses TRBV6-6 and TRBJ2-5; no reliable D call. The CDR3 consists of 13 residues. Trimming removed 5 bases at V and 5 bases at J, with 12 bases between. CDR1 is MNHNY and CDR2 is SVGAGI in the germline V gene (reference sequence). CDR3 region: CASSLLRDETQYF. Written as DNA, the CDR3 is TGTGCCAGCAGTCTCCTTCGAGATGAGACCCAGTACTTC.

The rearrangement uses TRBV2 and TRBJ1-1, with TRBD1 matching over 9 bases. With 6 bases clipped from V and 1 base from J, the junction kept 0 bases outside the gene matches. Looked up from germline, CDR1 is SNHLY and CDR2 is FYNNEI. The CDR3 sequence is 13 residues long. The CDR3 region is CASRGQGNTEAFF. CDR3 DNA sequence: TGTGCCAGCAGGGGACAGGGGAACACTGAAGCTTTCTTT.